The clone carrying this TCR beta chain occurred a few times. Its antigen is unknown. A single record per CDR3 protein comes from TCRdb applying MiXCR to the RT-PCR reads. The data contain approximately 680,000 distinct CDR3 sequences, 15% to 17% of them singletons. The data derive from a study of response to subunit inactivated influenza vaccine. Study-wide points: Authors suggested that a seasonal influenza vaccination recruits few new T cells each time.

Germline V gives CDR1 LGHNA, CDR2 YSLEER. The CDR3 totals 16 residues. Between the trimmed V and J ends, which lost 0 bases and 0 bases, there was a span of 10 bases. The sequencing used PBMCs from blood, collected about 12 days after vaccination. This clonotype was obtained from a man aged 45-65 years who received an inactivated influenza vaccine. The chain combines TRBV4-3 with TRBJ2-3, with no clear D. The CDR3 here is CASSQEAKTSTDTQYF. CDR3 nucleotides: TGCGCCAGCAGCCAAGAGGCCAAAACTAGCACAGATACGCAGTATTTT.